This entry describes one T cell receptor beta chain. Produced via immunoSEQ multiplex PCR; TCRdb's table is partial and in-frame only. Here the sample spans some 190,000 clones, around four fifths being singletons. The CDR3 has 17 residues. The trim removed 0 bases at V and 5 bases at J, leaving 9 bases unmatched. Per germline, CDR1 MGHRA and CDR2 YSYEKL. The data are from a study of blood T cell repertoires in COVID-19. Study-level background: Donors in the United States, Italy and Spain gave samples during acute or convalescent COVID-19. T cells, B-cell-depleted T cells, or PBMCs supplied cDNA or gDNA.

The specimen was peripheral blood. V is TRBV4-1 and J is TRBJ2-2; 7 bases map to TRBD1. This TCR derives from a human donor in a cohort sampled during active COVID-19. The CDR3 spells CASSQEWADRTTGELFF. CDR3 sequence (DNA): TGCGCCAGCAGCCAAGAGTGGGCGGACAGGACAACCGGGGAGCTGTTTTTT.